This paragraph reports one T cell receptor (beta chain). Its antigen is unidentified. The CDR3 contains 16 residues. V dropped 4 bases and J dropped 0 bases, with 12 bases sitting between them. Germline loops: CDR1 MDHEN, CDR2 SYDVKM. This sample is drawn from a study of cytomegalovirus exposure and HLA in healthy donors. Study overall: A prior study identified approximately 110 million unique TCR beta sequences from roughly 180 million T cells.

The PCR was carried out with 60 Vbeta primers and 13 Jbeta primers. Assay: immunoSEQ multiplex PCR; the TCRdb copy retains only in-frame clones and omits some. The data show about 140,000 clones, with 82% seen just once and just over 8% held by the top ten. Points from the study as a whole: Data from an earlier analysis indicated that most TCR beta V segments were productive either about 90% or about 30% of the time.

V gene TRBV28 combines with J gene TRBJ2-2; no clear D gene. Sequenced: PBMCs. The TCR sequence derives from a woman aged 45 to 65 in good health and CMV-seropositive. The CDR3 is CASSSPRLANTGELFF. The CDR3 nucleotides are TGTGCCAGCAGTTCCCCCAGGCTCGCGAACACCGGGGAGCTGTTTTTT.